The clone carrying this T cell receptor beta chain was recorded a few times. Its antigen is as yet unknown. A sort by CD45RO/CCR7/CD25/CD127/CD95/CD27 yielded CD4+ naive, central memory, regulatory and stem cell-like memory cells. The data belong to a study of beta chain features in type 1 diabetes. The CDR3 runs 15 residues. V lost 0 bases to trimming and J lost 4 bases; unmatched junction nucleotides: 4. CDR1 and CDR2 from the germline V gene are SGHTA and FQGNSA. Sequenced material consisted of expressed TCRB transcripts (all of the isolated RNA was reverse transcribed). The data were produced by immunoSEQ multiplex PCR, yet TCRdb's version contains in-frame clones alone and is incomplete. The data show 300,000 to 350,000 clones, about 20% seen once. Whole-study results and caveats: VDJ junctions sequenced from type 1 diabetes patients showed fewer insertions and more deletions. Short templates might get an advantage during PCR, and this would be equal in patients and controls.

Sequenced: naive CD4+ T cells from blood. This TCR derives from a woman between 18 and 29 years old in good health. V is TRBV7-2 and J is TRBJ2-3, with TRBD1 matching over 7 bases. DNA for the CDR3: TGTGCCAGCAGCTTAGCGACAGGGAGAGCAGATACGCAGTATTTT. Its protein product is CASSLATGRADTQYF.